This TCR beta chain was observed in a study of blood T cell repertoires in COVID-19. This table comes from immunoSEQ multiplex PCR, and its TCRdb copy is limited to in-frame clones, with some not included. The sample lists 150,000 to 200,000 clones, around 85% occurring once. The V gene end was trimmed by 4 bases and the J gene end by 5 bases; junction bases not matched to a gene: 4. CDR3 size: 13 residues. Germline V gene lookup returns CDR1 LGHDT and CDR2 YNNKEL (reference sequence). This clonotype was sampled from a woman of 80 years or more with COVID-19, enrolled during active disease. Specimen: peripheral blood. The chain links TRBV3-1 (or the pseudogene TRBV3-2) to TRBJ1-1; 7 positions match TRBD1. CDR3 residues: CASSRQGLTEAFF. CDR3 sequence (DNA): TGTGCCAGCAGCCGACAGGGTTTAACTGAAGCTTTCTTT.